These 21 T cell receptor beta chains were sequenced from one sample in a study of T cell changes during pregnancy in multiple sclerosis. Measured with immunoSEQ multiplex PCR; TCRdb has only the in-frame clones, and not every one. The table records tens of thousands of clones, around 94% of them present only once. Specimen: CD4+ T cells from peripheral blood mononuclear cells, collected in the third trimester of pregnancy. All receptors derive from a female donor with multiple sclerosis, enrolled in a pregnancy study.

The V call is TRBV19, the J call TRBJ1-1; a weak D match, TRBD1 (6 bases). CDR3 size: 13 residues. V shed 1 base and J shed 10 bases, with 13 bases lying between them. Looked up from germline, CDR1 is LNHDA and CDR2 is SQIVND (reference sequence). The DNA for the CDR3 is TGTGCCAGTAGTATAGCGGGGACACGGGGAGCTTTCTTT. Translated: CASSIAGTRGAFF.

Remarks on this clone: One end of the junction varies from germline; a read error may be responsible. The V and J genes are TRBV7-7 and TRBJ2-5; 7 positions agree with TRBD1. Germline V gives CDR1 SSHAT, CDR2 FNYEAQ (reference sequence). CDR3 length: 16 amino acids. This chain's CDR3 is CASIPYWQGDQETQYF. CDR3 DNA sequence: TGTGCTAGCATCCCCTACTGGCAGGGGGACCAAGAGACCCAGTACTTC.

This clone is a singleton in its sample. The rearrangement links TRBV11-2 to TRBJ2-3; D is possibly TRBD2 (5 bases). Trimming cost V 1 base and J 1 base, with 6 bases left between them. Germline values: CDR1 SGHAT, CDR2 FQNNGV. The CDR3 runs 14 residues. The CDR3 DNA sequence: TGTGCCAGCAGCTTAGTCGGGGGCACAGATACGCAGTATTTT. Protein sequence: CASSLVGGTDTQYF. The complete variable domain, with remaining parts taken from reference TRBV11-2 and TRBJ2-3, reads EAGVAQSPRYKIIEKRQSVAFWCNPISGHATLYWYQQILGQGPKLLIQFQNNGVVDDSQLPKDRFSAERLKGVDSTLKIQPAKLEDSAVYLCASSLVGGTDTQYFGPGTRLTVL.

The V call is TRBV27, the J call TRBJ2-5; the match to TRBD1 covers 9 bases. From germline, CDR1 is MNHEY and CDR2 SMNVEV (reference sequence). The CDR3 is 16 residues long. The V gene end was trimmed by 5 bases and the J gene end by 5 bases; junction bases not matched to a gene: 12. CDR3 bases: TGTGCCAGCAGTCCTTTCCCGGGACAGGGTAGGGAGACCCAGTACTTC. It codes for CASSPFPGQGRETQYF.

The J gene is TRBJ1-1, the V gene TRBV10-3, with 8 bases lining up with TRBD1. Losses at the gene ends were 9 bases for V and 2 bases for J; bases not matched to a gene: 5. Per germline, CDR1 ENHRY and CDR2 SYGVKD. CDR3 length: 13 residues. The CDR3 reads CAISGGSNTEAFF. In nucleotides, the CDR3 is TGTGCCATTTCAGGGGGCAGCAACACTGAAGCTTTCTTT.

The genes are TRBV7-8 and TRBJ2-3; 11 nucleotides line up with TRBD2. The CDR3 sequence is 17 residues long. Germline CDR1 SGHVS, CDR2 FQNEAQ. V gave up 4 bases and J gave up 3 bases; unmatched junction bases: 9. CDR3 coding DNA: TGTGCCAGCAGCTCCCAACTACTAGCGGGAGTGACAGATACGCAGTATTTT. Protein sequence: CASSSQLLAGVTDTQYF.

The V and J genes are TRBV27 and TRBJ1-3, with 8 bases matching TRBD1. The CDR3 consists of 15 residues. V trimming: 5 bases; J trimming: 4 bases; junction bases outside the gene matches: 7. Germline loops: CDR1 MNHEY, CDR2 SMNVEV (reference sequence). CDR3 nucleotide sequence: TGTGCCAGCAGTGTCCAGGGGGCATCCGGAAACACCATATATTTT. Translation gives CASSVQGASGNTIYF.

The rearrangement uses TRBV7-2 and TRBJ2-1, with 7 bases aligning to TRBD2. Germline CDR1 and CDR2: SGHTA and FQGNSA. CDR3 length equals 13 residues. V was clipped by 4 bases and J by 11 bases; unmatched bases: 8. The CDR3 DNA is TGTGCCAGCAGCTCCCCTAGCGGACGAAAGCAGTTCTTC. Encoded protein: CASSSPSGRKQFF.

This clone has only one observation. The rearrangement uses TRBV2 and TRBJ1-4; maybe TRBD1 (5 bases). Germline V gene data show CDR1 as SNHLY and CDR2 as FYNNEI. Trimming left V 5 bases short and J 3 bases short, with 10 bases between. This CDR3 has 14 amino acids. The CDR3 is CASSQGRANEKLFF. Written as DNA, the CDR3 is TGTGCCAGCAGTCAAGGCAGGGCTAATGAAAAACTGTTTTTT. The full variable domain, in which reference TRBV2 and TRBJ1-4 provide the parts outside the CDR3, is EPEVTQTPSHQVTQMGQEVILRCVPISNHLYFYWYRQILGQKVEFLVSFYNNEISEKSEIFDDQFSVERPDGSNFTLKIRSTKLEDSAMYFCASSQGRANEKLFFGSGTQLSVL.

The chain couples TRBV5-3 to TRBJ1-5; TRBD1 matches at 7 bases. TRBV5-3 is an ORF, with its function uncertain. V lost 0 bases, J lost 3 bases, and 12 bases stayed unmatched. The CDR3 contains 18 residues. The CDR3 loop is CARSLGPNGQEYNQPQHF. The DNA for the CDR3 is TGTGCCAGAAGCTTGGGCCCGAACGGACAGGAGTACAATCAGCCCCAGCATTTT.

The chain employs TRBV9 and TRBJ2-3, with TRBD1 matching over 10 bases. Germline V gene data show CDR1 as SGDLS and CDR2 as YYNGEE. The CDR3 has 18 residues. After removal of 2 bases from V and 1 base from J, the junction contained 10 bases not matched to a gene. CDR3 loop: CASSVDPTGGWRTDTQYF. The CDR3 coding sequence is TGTGCCAGCAGCGTCGACCCGACAGGGGGCTGGCGCACAGATACGCAGTATTTT. Full variable domain (outside the CDR3, taken from reference TRBV9 and TRBJ2-3): DSGVTQTPKHLITATGQRVTLRCSPRSGDLSVYWYQQSLDQGLQFLIQYYNGEERAKGNILERFSAQQFPDLHSELNLSSLELGDSALYFCASSVDPTGGWRTDTQYFGPGTRLTVL.

V and J are TRBV28 and TRBJ2-5; D is possibly TRBD2 (5 bases). The CDR3 is 15 residues long. V lost 4 bases and J lost 2, with 14 bases in between. CDR1 is MDHEN, CDR2 SYDVKM, per germline. The CDR3 sequence: CASSSPLGMQETQYF. The CDR3 nucleotides are TGTGCCAGCAGTTCCCCACTAGGGATGCAAGAGACCCAGTACTTC.

The chain recombines TRBV21-1 with TRBJ2-7; the listed D gene, TRBD2, was not tested against the DNA. TRBV21-1 is assigned pseudogene status. The CDR3 runs 14 residues. The CDR3 DNA reads TGTGCCAGCAGCAATTCGGAGGACCAGTACGAGCAGTACTTC. Protein: CASSNSEDQYEQYF.

The gene calls are TRBV27 and TRBJ2-3; 7 nucleotides match TRBD2. CDR1 is MNHEY, CDR2 SMNVEV, per germline (reference sequence). V was pared by 10 bases and J by 0 bases, with 10 bases of the junction left unmatched. CDR3 length: 15 amino acids. The CDR3 DNA reads TGTGCCACCCGGAACCCTAGCGGTAGCACAGATACGCAGTATTTT. It codes for CATRNPSGSTDTQYF.

The chain has TRBV19 and TRBJ1-1; 9 bases are shared with TRBD1. CDR3 length: 15 amino acids. The germline V gene encodes CDR1 LNHDA and CDR2 SQIVND (reference sequence). The V and J ends lost 6 bases and 4 bases, in that order; junction bases with no gene match: 9. The CDR3 region is CASRGGDRVSTEAFF. The CDR3 region has the DNA TGTGCCAGTAGAGGAGGGGACAGGGTTAGCACTGAAGCTTTCTTT.

The rearrangement links TRBV11-3 to TRBJ2-7, with D tentatively TRBD1 (6 bases). Trimming took 1 base from V and 2 from J, leaving 9 bases between them. The CDR3 loop spans 14 amino acids. Germline lookup yields CDR1 SGHNT and CDR2 YENEEA. The CDR3 protein is CASSLGTGPYEQYF. The CDR3 nucleotides are TGTGCCAGCAGCTTAGGTACAGGGCCCTACGAGCAGTACTTC.

The rearrangement links TRBV4-2 to TRBJ2-1, with TRBD2 matching over 13 bases. This CDR3 spans 16 amino acids. Trimming removed 1 base from V and 14 bases from J; junction bases left unmatched: 11. CDR1 and CDR2 from the germline V gene are LGHNA and YNFKEQ. The CDR3 sequence is CASSQVQLAGGVPKFF. CDR3 sequence (DNA): TGTGCCAGCAGCCAAGTCCAACTAGCGGGAGGGGTTCCGAAGTTCTTC.

This clone was picked up a small number of times. The rearrangement joins TRBV6-1 to TRBJ1-3; D ambiguous. Trimming cost V 3 bases and J 4 bases, with 7 bases left between them. Germline values: CDR1 MNHNS, CDR2 SASEGT. The CDR3 length is 13 residues. The CDR3 bases are TGTGCCAGCAGTGAGGAGAGGGGAAACACCATATATTTT. Residues: CASSEERGNTIYF.

This sequence joins TRBV4-3 and TRBJ2-6, with a possible D match to TRBD1 (6 bases). CDR1 is LGHNA, CDR2 YSLEER, per germline. Trimming cost V 0 bases and J 2 bases, with 8 bases left between them. This CDR3 comprises 16 residues. The CDR3 nucleotides are TGCGCCAGCAGCCAAGACCCAGGGGCTGGGGCCAACGTCCTGACTTTC. Translating it yields CASSQDPGAGANVLTF.

Remarks on this clone: The junction departs from germline at one end; a sequencing error may be responsible. This chain links TRBV7-7 with TRBJ2-1, with 14 positions matching TRBD2. Germline CDR1 SSHAT, CDR2 FNYEAQ (reference sequence). The CDR3 contains 19 residues. This CDR3 is CASSLNPGLAGAQHNEQFF. The CDR3 DNA is TGTGCTAGCAGCTTAAACCCGGGACTAGCGGGAGCCCAACACAATGAGCAGTTCTTC.

V usage is TRBV10-3 and J usage is TRBJ2-1; weak D call: TRBD1 (6 bases). The CDR3 sequence is 16 residues long. Trimming took off 4 bases at V and 0 bases at J, with 13 bases between the two ends. Germline V gene sequence: CDR1 ENHRY, CDR2 SYGVKD. DNA of the CDR3: TGTGCCATCAGTGTCGGCGACAGGCCCTCCTACAATGAGCAGTTCTTC. Its protein is CAISVGDRPSYNEQFF.